Below, 10 T cell receptor beta chains from the same sample are listed, as sequenced in a study of T-cell reconstitution after alpha-beta-depleted transplantation in children. The library targeted TCRbeta and was prepared with unique molecular identifiers. TCRdb called the PCR reads again in MiXCR, with one record for every CDR3 protein. The table lists 200,000 or so distinct CDR3 sequences, around 9.2% of them singletons, with roughly 35% in the top ten. Material: PBMCs, mostly from graft donor cells, obtained 360 days after TCRalphabeta/CD19-depleted stem cell transplant. The receptors were sampled from a male patient under 10 years old who had a stem cell transplant for acute myeloid leukemia, so the T cells may come from the graft donor.

This clonotype has only a few counts. J is TRBJ1-1 and V is TRBV12-3 or TRBV12-4; D possibly corresponds to TRBD1 (5 bases). This CDR3 contains 18 residues. The ends were cut back, 2 bases at V and 6 bases at J, with 25 bases in the middle. The CDR3, as DNA: TGTGCCAGCAGTTTAAATCCCCTGTTGACGAGGGGTAGGGCTGAAGCTTTCTTT. It specifies CASSLNPLLTRGRAEAFF.

The rearrangement joins TRBV11-1 to TRBJ2-2, with 14 bases aligning to TRBD2. Germline assignment: CDR1 SGHAT and CDR2 FQDESV (reference sequence). J gave up 1 base and V 3 bases, and 4 bases lay outside the gene matches. This CDR3 has 18 amino acids. The CDR3 reads CASSFKGLAGENTGELFF. The CDR3 DNA sequence: TGTGCCAGCAGCTTTAAGGGACTAGCGGGGGAGAACACCGGGGAGCTGTTTTTT.

This clonotype was detected ten times or more. J is TRBJ2-1 and V is TRBV29-1, with D perhaps matching TRBD2 (6 bases). V shed 4 bases and J shed 14 bases, with 27 bases lying between them. In germline, CDR1 is SQVTM, CDR2 ANQGSEA. The CDR3 is 15 residues long. CDR3 in DNA: TGCAGCGTTGTGCGTGGCGGGGCTAATACAATGATTGAGTTCTTC. Translating it yields CSVVRGGANTMIEFF.

The gene calls are TRBV10-3 and TRBJ2-7, with D possibly TRBD1 on 6 matching bases. The CDR3 is made up of 14 amino acids. With 4 bases removed from V and 0 bases from J, the gap between germline ends came to 10 bases. The V gene's germline CDR1 is ENHRY and CDR2 SYGVKD. DNA for the CDR3: TGTGCCATCAGTGCAGGGGCTTCCTCCTACGAGCAGTACTTC. Its protein is CAISAGASSYEQYF.

This clonotype was picked up a small number of times. V is TRBV7-2 and J is TRBJ2-2; weak D call: TRBD1 (5 bases). The V end lost 2 bases, the J end lost 2 bases, and 9 bases lay between the germline ends. Germline V gene lookup returns CDR1 SGHTA and CDR2 FQGNSA. The CDR3 sequence is 15 residues long. The CDR3 here is CASSLNRPNTGELFF. CDR3 bases: TGTGCCAGCAGCTTAAACAGGCCAAACACCGGGGAGCTGTTTTTT.

This clonotype was counted many times. V and J are TRBV7-2 and TRBJ2-1; 7 nucleotides line up with TRBD2. Trimming at V came to 1 base and at J to 4 bases, leaving 1 base not matched to a gene. Germline lookup yields CDR1 SGHTA and CDR2 FQGNSA. The CDR3 runs 14 residues. In DNA, the CDR3 is TGTGCCAGCAGCTTAGTGGGGGGGTACAATGAGCAGTTCTTC. Translated: CASSLVGGYNEQFF.

This clonotype was counted a few times. This chain links TRBV6-1 with TRBJ1-6, with 8 bases aligning to TRBD1. CDR3 length equals 15 residues. With 4 bases clipped from V and 5 bases from J, the junction kept 4 bases outside the gene matches. Germline V gene sequence: CDR1 MNHNS, CDR2 SASEGT. The CDR3 sequence is CASSVTGGHNSPLHF. The CDR3, as DNA: TGTGCCAGCAGTGTTACAGGGGGTCATAATTCACCCCTCCACTTT.

This clonotype came up many times. The chain uses TRBV4-2 and TRBJ2-1; D is possibly TRBD2 (6 bases). V shed 2 bases and J shed 3 bases, with 11 bases lying between them. Per germline, CDR1 LGHNA and CDR2 YNFKEQ. This CDR3 contains 15 residues. The CDR3 region is CASSQRWEDYNEQFF. The CDR3 DNA reads as TGTGCCAGCAGCCAACGGTGGGAGGACTACAATGAGCAGTTCTTC.

This clonotype was counted ten times or more. This sequence joins TRBV20-1 and TRBJ2-2, with D possibly TRBD1 on 6 matching bases. The CDR3 consists of 16 residues. Germline V lookup: CDR1 DFQATT, CDR2 SNEGSKA (reference sequence). The ends were cut back, 2 bases at V and 0 bases at J, with 13 bases in the middle. CDR3 amino acids: CSARPWDITNTGELFF. The CDR3 coding sequence is TGCAGTGCTAGACCATGGGACATAACGAACACCGGGGAGCTGTTTTTT.

Many counts were recorded for this clonotype. The chain employs TRBV12-3 or TRBV12-4 and TRBJ2-1, with TRBD1 as a possible D gene (6 bases). With 6 bases removed from V and 11 bases from J, the gap between germline ends came to 14 bases. The CDR3 spans 12 residues. The CDR3 sequence is CASRPDRLKQFF. The DNA for the CDR3 is TGTGCCAGCAGGCCGGACAGATTGAAGCAGTTCTTC.